This T cell receptor beta chain derives from a study of human T cells and chemical hapten exposure. It was the library that attached unique molecular identifiers to individual cDNA molecules. MiXCR, applied by TCRdb to the RACE reads, yields one record per CDR3 protein. This table has around 120,000 distinct CDR3 sequences, 9.5% to 11% appearing once. About this clonotype itself: Its target is unknown.

Trimming shortened V by 0 bases and J by 4 bases, and 12 bases separated the two germline ends. The CDR3 consists of 16 residues. Per germline, CDR1 SGHDN and CDR2 FVKESK. Study results and limitations: Following DPC sensitization, TCRs present above 1 in 1000 frequency showed no change.

The sample's time point: patch test 1, 2 weeks after DPC sensitization. The treatment here: therapeutic diphenylcyclopropenone sensitization with weekly scalp DPC. Alopecia patients between 18 and 70 years old and suitable for DPC were used as donors. The chain employs TRBV14 and TRBJ2-2, with unresolved D. Specimen: whole blood, collected in connection with sensitization to the hapten diphenylcyclopropenone (DPC). This receptor was obtained from a woman aged 40-49 years with alopecia areata. Some clones in this sample may be carry-over from other donors' samples. This chain's CDR3 is CASSQEVRRGTGELFF. DNA of the CDR3: TGTGCCAGCAGCCAAGAAGTGCGGCGCGGCACCGGGGAGCTGTTTTTT.